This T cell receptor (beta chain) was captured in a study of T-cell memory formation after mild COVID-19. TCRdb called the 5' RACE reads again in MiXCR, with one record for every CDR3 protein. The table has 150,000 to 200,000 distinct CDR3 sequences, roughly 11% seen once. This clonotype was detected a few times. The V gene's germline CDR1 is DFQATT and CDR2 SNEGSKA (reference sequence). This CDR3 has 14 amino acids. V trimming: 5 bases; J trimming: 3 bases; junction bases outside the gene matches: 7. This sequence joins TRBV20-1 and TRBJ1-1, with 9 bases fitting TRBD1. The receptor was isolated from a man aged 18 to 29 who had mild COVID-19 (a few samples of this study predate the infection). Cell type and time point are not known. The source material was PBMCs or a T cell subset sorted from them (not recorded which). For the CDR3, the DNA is TGCAGTGCTTTACAGGGGGCGGCAGACACTGAAGCTTTCTTT. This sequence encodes CSALQGAADTEAFF.